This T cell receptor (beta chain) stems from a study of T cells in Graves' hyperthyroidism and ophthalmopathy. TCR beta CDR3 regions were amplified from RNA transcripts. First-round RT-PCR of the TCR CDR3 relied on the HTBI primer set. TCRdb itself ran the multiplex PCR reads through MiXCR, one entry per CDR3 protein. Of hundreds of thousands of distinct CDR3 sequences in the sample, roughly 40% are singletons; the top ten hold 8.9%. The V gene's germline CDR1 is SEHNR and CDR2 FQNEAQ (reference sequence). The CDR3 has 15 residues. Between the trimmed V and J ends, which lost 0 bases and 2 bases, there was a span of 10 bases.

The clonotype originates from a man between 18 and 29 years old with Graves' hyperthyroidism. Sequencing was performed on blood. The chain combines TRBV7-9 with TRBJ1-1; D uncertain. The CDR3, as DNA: TGTGCCAGCAGCTTAGCCTTACAAGGAAACACTGAAGCTTTCTTT. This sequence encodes CASSLALQGNTEAFF.